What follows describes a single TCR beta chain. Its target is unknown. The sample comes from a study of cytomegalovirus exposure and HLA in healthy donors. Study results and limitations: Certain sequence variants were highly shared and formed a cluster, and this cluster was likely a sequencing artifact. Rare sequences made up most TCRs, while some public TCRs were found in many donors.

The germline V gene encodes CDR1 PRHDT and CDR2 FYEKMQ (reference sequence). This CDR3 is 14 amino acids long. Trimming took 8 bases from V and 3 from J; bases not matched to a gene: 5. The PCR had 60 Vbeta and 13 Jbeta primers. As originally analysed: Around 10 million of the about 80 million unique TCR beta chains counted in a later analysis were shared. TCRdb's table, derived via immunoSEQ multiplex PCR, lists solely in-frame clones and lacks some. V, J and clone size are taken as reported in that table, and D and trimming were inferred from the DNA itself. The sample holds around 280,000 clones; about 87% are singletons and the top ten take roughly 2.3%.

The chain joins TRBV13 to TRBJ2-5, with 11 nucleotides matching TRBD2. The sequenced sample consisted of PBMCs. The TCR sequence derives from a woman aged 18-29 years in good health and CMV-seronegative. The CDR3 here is CASFLAGGKETQYF. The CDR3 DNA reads TGTGCCAGCTTCCTAGCGGGGGGAAAAGAGACCCAGTACTTC.